The sequence of this T cell receptor (beta chain) was determined in a study of metastatic and nonmetastatic thyroid tumors (dated by TCRdb to about 2020). For context, the study as a whole: The researchers compared repertoires between peripheral blood samples and tumor or nodule tissue samples from patients with malignant or benign thyroid disease. Study-level results and caveats: In both blood and tumor samples, TCR beta diversity was reported to be significantly higher in malignant tumors than in benign nodules.

This clone was picked up many times. It lacks a known antigen. Within one base of it there is no much larger clone, and no base qualities were kept. Before undergoing thyroid surgery, none of the patients had been given any kind of treatment. Patient clinical samples collected from about 2011 to 2019 were retrospectively analysed using T-cell receptor beta sequencing. Sequences SNHLY (CDR1) and FYNNEI (CDR2) are obtained from the germline V gene. V trim: 3 bases; J trim: 4 bases; unmatched bases: 8. The CDR3 spans 16 residues, from the cysteine through the phenylalanine. Kept here is only the CDR3 DNA, which spans 48 bases and is read in frame from base 1. Preparation of the library involved PCR. Reads for this sample came from an Illumina HiSeq 4000. High-throughput sequencing was used to profile the TCR beta-chain CDR3 region of each patient. The original methods were these. A classifier to discriminate distant-metastatic papillary thyroid cancer patients was built from CDR3 differences across clinicopathological groups. To measure repertoire diversity the researchers used the Shannon index, while the Morisita-Horn index served to gauge how similar the tumor and blood repertoires were. TCRdb cleaned the public reads at Q25 with fastp, built clones with MiXCR and kept in-frame beta chains. V and J calls and clone size were set by TCRdb, not the authors. A total of tens of thousands of clones appear in this sample, roughly 20% of them only once. Jointly, the top ten make up 4.4% of the sample.

Sample: adjacent normal tissue. The receptor comes from a female donor with papillary thyroid cancer or a benign thyroid nodule (not recorded which). Some clones in this sample may be carry-over from other donors' samples. Recombination joined TRBV2 with TRBJ2-3, with 9 bases matching TRBD2. The CDR3 protein is CASSDNLAGGPDTQYF. The DNA is TGTGCCAGCAGTGATAACTTGGCGGGAGGGCCAGATACGCAGTATTTT.